This T cell receptor beta chain was retrieved from a study of coeliac disease. Points on this clone: The antigen is unknown.

CDR1 SGHDN and CDR2 FVKESK come from the germline V gene. V was shortened by 4 bases and J by 11 bases, with 12 bases between the two germline ends. The CDR3 loop spans 13 amino acids. Overall study findings and caveats: Largely private TRB repertoires meant most sequences were sample-unique. Lower clonality than controls marked TRB and TRG repertoires from active celiac intraepithelial and lamina propria samples.

Sequenced by immunoSEQ multiplex PCR; TCRdb stores in-frame clones only, minus some. The repertoire has roughly 3,500 clones, 66% of them found once; the top ten carry 4.5% to 6%. This TCR came from a woman aged 60-75 years with active celiac disease. The chain carries TRBV14 and TRBJ1-6; D remains ambiguous. The specimen was intraepithelial lymphocytes from the gut. The CDR3 reads CASSLHPGTPLHF. The DNA for the CDR3 is TGTGCCAGCAGCCTCCACCCGGGGACACCCCTCCACTTT.